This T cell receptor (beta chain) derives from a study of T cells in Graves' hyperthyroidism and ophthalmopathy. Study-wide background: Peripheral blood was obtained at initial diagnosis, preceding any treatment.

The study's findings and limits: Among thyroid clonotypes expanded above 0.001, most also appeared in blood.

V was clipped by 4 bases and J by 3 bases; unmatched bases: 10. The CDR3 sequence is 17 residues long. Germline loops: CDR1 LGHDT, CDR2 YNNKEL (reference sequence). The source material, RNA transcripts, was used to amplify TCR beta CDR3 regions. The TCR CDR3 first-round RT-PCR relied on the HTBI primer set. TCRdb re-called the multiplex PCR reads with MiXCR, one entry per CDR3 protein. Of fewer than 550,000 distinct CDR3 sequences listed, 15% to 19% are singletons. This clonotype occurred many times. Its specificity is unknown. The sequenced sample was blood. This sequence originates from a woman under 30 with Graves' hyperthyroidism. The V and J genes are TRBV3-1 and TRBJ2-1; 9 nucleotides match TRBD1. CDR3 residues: CASSRGADRGVYNEQFF. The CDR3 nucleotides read TGTGCCAGCAGCCGGGGAGCGGACAGGGGAGTCTACAATGAGCAGTTCTTC.